The next 16 T cell receptor beta chains were all read from a single sample in a study of blood T cells in healthy people across ages. Primed by a sample-barcoded 5' primer and a J-beta primer mix, a second PCR proceeded for about 6 to 11 cycles. TCRdb redid the calling of the 5' RACE reads with MiXCR, one entry per CDR3 protein. The data show about 1,500,000 distinct CDR3 sequences, 28% seen once. Source material: blood. Receptors were obtained from a woman aged 25 to 39 in good health.

This clonotype was recorded only once. This sequence joins TRBV20-1 and TRBJ2-1, with D maybe TRBD2 (7 bases). Trimming removed 3 bases from V and 6 bases from J, with 15 bases in between. Germline CDR1 and CDR2: DFQATT and SNEGSKA (reference sequence). The length of the CDR3 is 14 residues. CDR3 nucleotide sequence: TGCAGTGCTAGTAGGGGGACTAAAGGCAATGAGCAGTTCTTC. This sequence encodes CSASRGTKGNEQFF.

The gene calls are TRBV4-2 and TRBJ1-5; a weak D match, TRBD1 (6 bases). This CDR3 comprises 16 residues. Trimming took 0 bases from V and 1 from J, leaving 10 bases between them. The germline gives CDR1 LGHNA, CDR2 YNFKEQ. The CDR3 is CASSQEGGLSNQPQHF. CDR3 sequence (DNA): TGTGCCAGCAGCCAAGAAGGGGGGCTGAGCAATCAGCCCCAGCATTTT.

The chain employs TRBV28 and TRBJ2-7, with 10 nucleotides matching TRBD1. The J call is uncertain, as TRBJ2-5 better fits the DNA end. Germline V gene sequence: CDR1 MDHEN, CDR2 SYDVKM. The CDR3 spans 17 residues. The chain's CDR3 is CASTQTRQGAIEETQYF. The CDR3, as DNA: TGTGCCAGCACCCAGACCCGACAGGGGGCTATAGAAGAGACCCAGTACTTC.

The chain couples TRBV9 to TRBJ2-1; D is ambiguous. Trimming took 0 bases from V and 4 from J, leaving 11 bases between them. This CDR3 is 15 amino acids long. CDR1 and CDR2 (germline): SGDLS, YYNGEE. CDR3 in amino acids: CASSVDPRQYNEQFF. CDR3 nucleotides: TGTGCCAGCAGCGTAGATCCCAGACAATACAATGAGCAGTTCTTC.

About this clonotype: A much larger clonotype is one base distant, so this may be a read error. The chain is built from TRBV6-2 or TRBV6-3 and TRBJ1-4; D ambiguous. The CDR3 is made up of 14 amino acids. The germline V gene encodes CDR1 MNHEY and CDR2 SVGEGT. Trimming removed 2 bases at V and 8 bases at J, with 12 bases between. The CDR3, as DNA: TGTGCCAGCAGTTACGGCCGTCCCTACGAAAAACTGTTTTTT. Protein: CASSYGRPYEKLFF.

This clonotype was seen at least ten times. V usage is TRBV20-1 and J usage is TRBJ2-1, with D possibly being TRBD2 (6 bases). The germline V and J ends were trimmed by 0 bases and 5 bases, with 20 bases remaining between them. The CDR3 is made up of 17 amino acids. CDR1 is DFQATT and CDR2 is SNEGSKA in the germline V gene (reference sequence). CDR3: CSARDLGTGSVDNEQFF. The CDR3 nucleotides are TGCAGTGCTAGAGATCTCGGGACCGGGAGCGTTGACAATGAGCAGTTCTTC.

The V and J genes are TRBV7-8 and TRBJ2-5; TRBD1 aligns across 9 bases. Trimming took 0 bases from V and 2 from J; bases not matched to a gene: 7. CDR1 SGHVS and CDR2 FQNEAQ come from the germline V gene. The CDR3 is 17 amino acids. The CDR3 bases are TGTGCCAGCAGCTTAGCTTGGGACAGGGCGGGACAAGAGACCCAGTACTTC. Protein sequence: CASSLAWDRAGQETQYF.

In this sample, this clonotype turned up many times. This chain joins TRBV20-1 and TRBJ2-7; 10 nucleotides match TRBD2. V lost 1 base and J lost 0; bases outside the gene matches: 6. The germline V gene encodes CDR1 DFQATT and CDR2 SNEGSKA (reference sequence). This CDR3 contains 16 residues. CDR3 in DNA: TGCAGTGCTAGAGTTCTAGCGGGGGCCAGCTCCTACGAGCAGTACTTC. Protein product: CSARVLAGASSYEQYF.

This clonotype was detected only a few times. The chain employs TRBV30 and TRBJ1-4; D not resolved. The V and J ends lost 0 bases and 6 bases respectively, with 2 bases between them. Germline loops: CDR1 GTSNPN, CDR2 SVGIG (reference sequence). The CDR3 totals 11 residues. This CDR3 is CAWSVDEKLFF. As DNA, the CDR3 is TGTGCCTGGAGTGTAGATGAAAAACTGTTTTTT.

This clonotype was recorded a few times. This chain joins TRBV7-9 and TRBJ2-7; D is tentatively TRBD1 or TRBD2 (6 bases each). The CDR3 contains 14 residues. Between the trimmed V and J ends, which lost 7 bases and 2 bases, there was a span of 15 bases. Germline V gives CDR1 SEHNR, CDR2 FQNEAQ (reference sequence). For the CDR3, the DNA is TGTGCCAGCAACCCGACCGGGGGCCCCTACGAGCAGTACTTC. Protein: CASNPTGGPYEQYF.

The rearrangement joins TRBV20-1 to TRBJ2-1; 15 bases match TRBD2. CDR3 size: 17 residues. Germline V gene lookup returns CDR1 DFQATT and CDR2 SNEGSKA (reference sequence). Unmatched junction bases numbered 10, after V lost 3 bases and J lost 7 bases. CDR3 protein: CSASGTSGGPPLNEQFF. In nucleotides, the CDR3 is TGCAGTGCTAGTGGGACTAGCGGGGGGCCCCCTTTGAATGAGCAGTTCTTC.

There are a few counts of this clonotype. The V and J genes are TRBV18 and TRBJ2-2, with TRBD2 matching 11 bases. V lost 0 bases and J lost 1; bases outside the gene matches: 4. Germline CDR1 and CDR2: KGHSH and LQKENI. CDR3 length: 18 amino acids. CDR3 sequence reads: CASSPPSLAGGNTGELFF. CDR3 nucleotide sequence: TGTGCCAGCTCACCACCGTCGCTAGCGGGAGGGAACACCGGGGAGCTGTTTTTT.

The rearrangement joins TRBV7-2 to TRBJ2-3; D remains unclear. V gave up 1 base and J gave up 2 bases, with 10 bases separating them. The V gene's germline CDR1 is SGHTA and CDR2 FQGNSA. This CDR3 spans 15 amino acids. The CDR3 here is CASSLVISATDTQYF. The CDR3 nucleotides are TGTGCCAGCAGCTTAGTTATATCAGCCACAGATACGCAGTATTTT.

This clonotype occurred once. V and J are TRBV5-1 and TRBJ1-2, with TRBD1 as a possible D gene (5 bases). V shed 7 bases and J shed 0 bases, with 13 bases lying between them. The CDR3 length is 14 residues. Germline CDR1 and CDR2: SGHRS and YFSETQ. The CDR3 nucleotides read TGCGCCAGCTCACGAGGGGAGACTAACTATGGCTACACCTTC. Encoded protein: CASSRGETNYGYTF. The whole variable domain, remainder taken from reference TRBV5-1 and TRBJ1-2, is KAGVTQTPRYLIKTRGQQVTLSCSPISGHRSVSWYQQTPGQGLQFLFEYFSETQRNKGNFPGRFSGRQFSNSRSEMNVSTLELGDSALYLCASSRGETNYGYTFGSGTRLTVV.

The chain couples TRBV14 to TRBJ2-7; 9 nucleotides match TRBD1. V gave up 6 bases and J gave up 5 bases; unmatched junction bases: 11. Germline CDR1 and CDR2: SGHDN and FVKESK. This CDR3 has 15 amino acids. As DNA, the CDR3 is TGTGCCAGCAGAAACACCGGGACAGGGTTCCACGAGCAGTACTTC. Translating gives CASRNTGTGFHEQYF. The complete variable domain, with remaining parts taken from reference TRBV14 and TRBJ2-7, reads EAGVTQFPSHSVIEKGQTVTLRCDPISGHDNLYWYRRVMGKEIKFLLHFVKESKQDESGMPNNRFLAERTGGTYSTLKVQPAELEDSGVYFCASRNTGTGFHEQYFGPGTRLTVT.

This clonotype was counted many times. The chain joins TRBV29-1 to TRBJ2-1, with no clear D. The CDR3 length is 11 residues. V was shortened by 4 bases and J by 4 bases, with 5 bases between the two germline ends. Germline V gene sequence: CDR1 SQVTM, CDR2 ANQGSEA. DNA for the CDR3: TGCAGCGTTGCTCTATACAATGAGCAGTTCTTC. Protein product: CSVALYNEQFF.